This is a list of T cell receptor beta chains from one sample in a study of T cells after yellow fever vaccination. TCRdb reanalysed the 5' RACE reads using MiXCR and keeps one entry per CDR3 protein. This table has some 110,000 distinct CDR3 sequences, 8.4% appearing once. The material was CD8+ T cells sorted from PBMCs, obtained 45 days after the yellow fever booster vaccination. The source is a man aged 30 to 39 who received the YFV17D yellow fever vaccine. The CDR3 runs from the conserved cysteine through the conserved F or W. The D gene is left open where the match is weak. Clone size is not always given. Where it is, it says once, few, many or a class for expanded clones.

d_call | j_call | v_call | clone_size | cdr3_nt | cdr3_aa
- | TRBJ2-1 | TRBV11-2 | many | TGTGCCAGCAGGGCAGATTCCTACAATGAGCAGTTCTTC | CASRADSYNEQFF
- | TRBJ2-7 | TRBV3-1 | few | TGTGCCAGCAGCCAAGAACTGGCGGAACTATACGAGCAGTACTTC | CASSQELAELYEQYF
TRBD2 | TRBJ2-7 | TRBV4-3 | many | TGCGCCAGCAGCCAAGAGGGTAGCGGGAGTTCCTACGAGCAGTACTTC | CASSQEGSGSSYEQYF
- | TRBJ2-7 | TRBV4-3 | many | TGCGCCAGCAGCCAAGATGCAGTGGGGTCCGAGCAGTACTTC | CASSQDAVGSEQYF
- | TRBJ2-1 | TRBV11-2 | - | TGTGCCAGCAGCTTAGACAATGACCAGGGGGAGGCCCCCTACAATGAGCAGTTCTTC | CASSLDNDQGEAPYNEQFF
- | TRBJ2-2 | TRBV9 | many | TGTGCCAGCAGCGAACATCAGGGGGAGCTGTTTTTT | CASSEHQGELFF
- | TRBJ2-7 | TRBV2 | many | TGTGCCAGCAGTGAAGCCCCGCGTAACGAGCAGTACTTC | CASSEAPRNEQYF
TRBD2 | TRBJ2-1 | TRBV20-1 | many | TGCAGTGCTAGAGATTCTCGCGGGGGTAACAATGAGCAGTTCTTC | CSARDSRGGNNEQFF
TRBD1 | TRBJ2-7 | TRBV7-9 | many | TGTGCCAGCAGCTGGGGAGACAGGGGAGATCCTTACGAGCAGTACTTC | CASSWGDRGDPYEQYF
- | TRBJ2-7 | TRBV4-1 | many | TGCGCCAGCAGCCAAGAAGTCGCCGGAAACTACGAGCAGTACTTC | CASSQEVAGNYEQYF
- | TRBJ1-3 | TRBV4-3 | few | TGCGCCAGCAGCCAAGGGACATACTCTGGAAACACCATATATTTT | CASSQGTYSGNTIYF
- | TRBJ2-6 | TRBV9 | many | TGTGCCAGCAGCGCAACAGGGTCTGGGGCCAACGTCCTGACTTTC | CASSATGSGANVLTF
- | TRBJ2-3 | TRBV7-2 | many | TGTGCCAGCAGTTCAGGGGGGGACAGAACCTTAGGGCAGTATTTT | CASSSGGDRTLGQYF
- | TRBJ2-1 | TRBV7-9 | many | TGTGCCAGCAGCTTCGGTGGACGGGTGGGCAATGAGCAGTTCTTC | CASSFGGRVGNEQFF
TRBD2 | TRBJ2-7 | TRBV28 | - | TGTGCCAGCAGTGACCCGGGACTAGCCTCCTACGAGCAGTACTTC | CASSDPGLASYEQYF
TRBD1 | TRBJ2-4 | TRBV20-1 | many | TGCAGTGCTTCCGGGACAGGGGGCTTGGGCATTCAGTACTTC | CSASGTGGLGIQYF
TRBD2 | TRBJ2-3 | TRBV7-2 | many | TGTGCCAGCAGCCGGGAGAGCGGGAGAGCAGATACGCAGTATTTT | CASSRESGRADTQYF
- | TRBJ2-5 | TRBV6-2/TRBV6-3 | - | TGTGCCAGCAGTCAACCCGACTGCAGGGGTTGCCAGTACTTC | CASSQPDCRGCQYF
- | TRBJ2-7 | TRBV29-1 | many | TGCAGCGTTGAAAGGGGGGGAGACAGGGCAACCTACGAGCAGTACTTC | CSVERGGDRATYEQYF
- | TRBJ2-1 | TRBV6-2/TRBV6-3 | many | TGTGCCAGCCAGGGGACCGAGGTCTACAATGAGCAGTTCTTC | CASQGTEVYNEQFF
- | TRBJ2-7 | TRBV20-1 | many | TGCAGTGCTAGGCCCGTTATTTTGGGGGGCTACGAGCAGTACTTC | CSARPVILGGYEQYF
- | TRBJ1-1 | TRBV10-3 | once | TGTGCCATCAGTGACCCCACAGGGAAGAATACTGAAGCTTTCTTT | CAISDPTGKNTEAFF